This T cell receptor beta chain was identified during a study of T cells in Graves' hyperthyroidism and ophthalmopathy. Trimming removed 6 bases at V and 1 base at J, with 4 bases between. This CDR3 has 11 amino acids. Details on this clonotype: A much larger clone differs from this one at a single base, so this may be a read error.

RNA transcripts were the template for amplifying TCR beta CDR3 regions. Researchers ran a first-round RT-PCR on the TCR CDR3 using the HTBI primer set. TCRdb re-called the multiplex PCR reads through MiXCR, storing one row per CDR3 protein. The sample consists of approximately 410,000 distinct CDR3 sequences, around 15% of them appearing once. This clonotype was sampled from a woman in her late teens or twenties with Graves' hyperthyroidism. Sequenced sample: blood. The chain joins TRBV12-3 or TRBV12-4 to TRBJ2-7, with unresolved D. For the CDR3, the DNA is TGTGCCAGCAGACAGTCCTACGAGCAGTACTTC. As protein: CASRQSYEQYF.